This record covers a single T cell receptor beta chain. What it binds is not known. This sample stems from a study of Ad26.COV2.S vaccination and SARS-CoV-2 variants. In the study overall: Trial arm assignment for the donor was COV1001 Ad26.COV2.S. Findings and caveats of the study: Individuals receiving vaccine had higher spike-specific TCR breadth than placebo recipients did. The study found similar non-spike TCR breadth in vaccine and placebo recipients.

Treatment described: over 15 received Ad26.COV2.S at low or high dose, single or two shots; 5 received placebo; per-sample allocation not given. All samples were drawn on day 63, counting from the first vaccine or placebo injection. This adult donor, from Boston, was 18-55 years old. CDR1 SGHKS and CDR2 YYEKEE come from the germline V gene (reference sequence). V dropped 2 bases and J dropped 4 bases, with 15 bases sitting between them. This CDR3 region has 15 residues. This table comes from immunoSEQ multiplex PCR, and its TCRdb copy is limited to in-frame clones, with some not included. The sample shows about 680,000 clones, 70% to 90% of them seen only once.

The chain is built from TRBV5-5 and TRBJ1-1, with unresolved D. Sequencing was performed on peripheral blood, taken in a trial of Ad26.COV2.S vaccine versus placebo. The TCR was taken from a person aged 18-60 years who received the Ad26.COV2.S COVID-19 vaccine or a placebo. The CDR3 DNA is TGTGCCAGCAGCTTTTCGGCAGGCGGAGGCACTGAAGCTTTCTTT. Its protein product is CASSFSAGGGTEAFF.